This TCR beta chain was captured by sequencing in a study of cytomegalovirus exposure and HLA in healthy donors. The study's findings and limits: Indistinguishable V segments such as TRBV6-2 and TRBV6-3 were excluded.

The PCR used 60 Vbeta and 13 Jbeta primers. Only in-frame clones appear in the TCRdb table, and some are missing; sequencing was by immunoSEQ multiplex PCR. The table lists some 130,000 clones, 82% of them singletons. This clone is categorized as medium-sized. Its antigen is still unknown. The same CDR3 is also encoded by other DNA sequences in this sample. Trimming cost V 6 bases and J 4 bases; bases outside gene matches: 9. Germline-derived CDR1 and CDR2 are SGHTA and FQGTGA. The CDR3 totals 15 residues. The specimen was PBMCs. The sequence came from a male donor in good health and CMV-seropositive. This chain links TRBV7-3 with TRBJ2-5; 9 nucleotides match TRBD2. The CDR3 here is CASSSSGTWGETQYF. Here the CDR3 DNA reads TGTGCCAGCAGTTCTAGCGGGACTTGGGGAGAGACCCAGTACTTC. Full variable domain (missing parts from reference TRBV7-3 and TRBJ2-5): GAGVSQTPSNKVTEKGKYVELRCDPISGHTALYWYRQSLGQGPEFLIYFQGTGAADDSGLPNDRFFAVRPEGSVSTLKIQRTERGDSAVYLCASSSSGTWGETQYFGPGTRLLVL.